This T cell receptor (beta chain) was profiled in a study of cytotoxic CD8 clonotypes in ibrutinib-treated CLL. Whole-study findings and limits: Relative to age-matched healthy donors, clonality at baseline was higher, and it tracked circulating CD8+ T-cell counts.

Investigators sought sequencing depths of between 1 in 200,000 and 1 in 1 million T cells. Produced via immunoSEQ multiplex PCR; TCRdb's table is partial and in-frame only. The profile shows about 250,000 clones, roughly 70% of them singletons. Per the germline V gene, CDR1 is SNHLY and CDR2 is FYNNEI. Trimming removed 3 bases from V and 8 bases from J, with 19 bases in between. The CDR3 spans 15 residues. With respect to this clone: No antigen is known for it.

The authors obtained roughly 2 micrograms of genomic DNA from cryopreserved PBMCs for TCR beta libraries. The rearrangement links TRBV2 to TRBJ1-1, with D possibly being TRBD1 (5 bases). This TCR was sampled from a human donor with chronic lymphocytic leukemia. This specimen was PBMCs, taken after 24 months of ibrutinib treatment. For the CDR3, the DNA is TGTGCCAGCAGTGAGTATGGGCGGGACGTTTCAGAAGCTTTCTTT. Translation: CASSEYGRDVSEAFF.